A selection of T cell receptor beta chains follows, all from one sample in a study of chemoradiotherapy in HPV16-positive cancers. Produced via immunoSEQ multiplex PCR; TCRdb's table is partial and in-frame only. The repertoire holds around 10,000 clones, with 60% to 80% as singletons. Collection took place from a patient who underwent chemoradiotherapy. These receptors were taken from a human donor with HPV-associated anogenital cancer. The CDR3 runs from the conserved cysteine through the conserved F or W.

>TRBJ2-7|TRBV6-1
CATQGLLYEQYF
>TRBJ2-1|TRBV7-8
CASSPGGGMYNEQFF
>TRBJ1-2|TRBV2
CASSANYGYTF
>TRBJ1-1|TRBV27
CASSTTAVNTEAFF
>TRBJ2-5|TRBV30
CAWSGQLVETQYF
>TRBJ1-2|TRBV5-4
CASSLGELVDYGYTF
>TRBJ1-1|TRBV5-1
CASHLTVNTEAFF
>TRBJ2-3|TRBV5-1
CASSFGSSGTDTQYF
>TRBJ2-3|TRBV27
CASSPEGATWYTQYF
>TRBJ1-1|TRBV5-4
CASSLSGLLMTEAFF
>TRBJ2-4|TRBV28
CASSSPQFVAGGKNIQYF
>TRBJ2-2|TRBV9
CASSHTSGGFYLNTGELFF
>TRBJ1-3|TRBV6-1
CASGAASGNTIYF
>TRBJ1-5|TRBV2
CASSRGVIRNQPQHF
>TRBJ2-6|TRBV5-1
CASSLGTITSGANVLTF
>TRBJ2-1|TRBV10-1
CASSELAGGLGEQFF
>TRBJ1-4|TRBV5-4
CASSLVRQGGEYEKLFF
>TRBJ1-1|TRBV9
CASSEGGGEAFF
>TRBJ1-2|TRBV5-1
CASNPFGQTNYGYTF
>TRBJ2-7|TRBV6-4
CATRYEQYF
>TRBJ1-1|TRBV14
CASTMNTEAFF
>TRBJ2-7|TRBV7-9
CASSLGGTSNEQYF
>TRBJ2-5|TRBV7-2
CASSFGAGGPQETQYF
>TRBJ1-3|TRBV18
CASSPYDGQGTIYF
>TRBJ1-4|TRBV27
CASARGVSDDEKLFF
>TRBJ2-7|TRBV7-9
CASSLAAGLSYEQYF
>TRBJ1-2|TRBV10-3
CAISGSGPNYGYTF
>TRBJ2-7|TRBV5-6
CASSLASSYEQYF